Listed here are 17 T cell receptor beta chains from one sample, sequenced in a study of CD4 and CD8 cells across lung adenocarcinoma regions. TCRdb ran MiXCR on the PCR reads and lists one entry per CDR3 protein. Of approximately 8,800 distinct CDR3 sequences detected, about 59% appear once; the ten largest clones hold 20%. What was sequenced was CD8+ T cells from the center of a lung tumor. The source is a female donor with lung adenocarcinoma. The CD4 and CD8 labels of this study may be unreliable.

A word on this clonotype: Relative to the germline gene, one junction end is altered; a read error may explain this. J is TRBJ2-5 and V is TRBV11-2, with D perhaps given as TRBD1 or TRBD2 (6 bases each). Germline values: CDR1 SGHAT, CDR2 FQNNGV. CDR3 size: 15 residues. CDR3 residues: CAGGLGGRDQETQYF. In DNA form, the CDR3 reads TGTGCCGGGGGGCTCGGGGGCCGTGACCAAGAGACCCAGTATTTC. Using reference TRBV11-2 and TRBJ2-5 for the parts outside the CDR3, the full variable domain is EAGVAQSPRYKIIEKRQSVAFWCNPISGHATLYWYQQILGQGPKLLIQFQNNGVVDDSQLPKDRFSAERLKGVDSTLKIQPAKLEDSAVYLCAGGLGGRDQETQYFGPGTRLLVL.

The chain employs TRBV19 and TRBJ1-1; TRBD1 might be the D (5 bases). CDR1 and CDR2 from the germline V gene are LNHDA and SQIVND (reference sequence). The length of the CDR3 is 14 residues. Trimming pared 11 bases from V and 0 bases from J, leaving 16 bases between. CDR3 sequence (DNA): TGTGCCTGCCGATCGGGACTTTTGAACACTGAAGCTTTCTTT. It specifies CACRSGLLNTEAFF.

To note about this clonotype: The junction shows a germline mismatch at one end, possibly a read error. V gene TRBV11-1 combines with J gene TRBJ2-3; D tentatively reads TRBD1 or TRBD2 (6 bases each). This CDR3 is built from 15 residues. Germline V gives CDR1 SGHAT, CDR2 FQDESV (reference sequence). This chain's CDR3 is CAGGFGGPGPDTQYF. In nucleotides, the CDR3 is TGTGCCGGGGGGTTCGGGGGCCCAGGACCAGATACCCAGTATTTC.

With respect to this clonotype: No conserved phenylalanine or tryptophan ends this CDR3, so it is likely a read error. No DNA is shown, since the ends of the CDR3 on it are uncertain; the CDR3 is the one TCRdb lists. The chain couples TRBV12-3 or TRBV12-4 to TRBJ2-5; the DNA was not used to check the table's D call, TRBD1. The CDR3 has 16 residues if both end residues are counted. The CDR3 reads CASRHGMGAEGETRFS.

The chain joins TRBV6-1 to TRBJ2-4; D is undetermined. Trimming removed 8 bases from V and 1 base from J, with 18 bases in between. Germline loops: CDR1 MNHNS, CDR2 SASEGT. This CDR3 is built from 16 residues. The CDR3: CASRDPTRWAKNIQYF. In DNA form, the CDR3 reads TGTGCCAGCCGAGACCCGACACGGTGGGCCAAAAACATTCAGTACTTC.

This clonotype has only a few counts. V usage is TRBV7-2 and J usage is TRBJ2-1, with no clear D. The assigned J gene may be wrong: the sequence end matches TRBJ2-7 better. The CDR3 extends over 15 amino acids. Germline assignment: CDR1 SGHTA and CDR2 FQGNSA. The CDR3, as DNA: TGTGCCAGCAGCTCCCTCTCTGGGGTTGTATACGAGCAGTACTTC. Translating gives CASSSLSGVVYEQYF.

The V call is TRBV7-3, the J call TRBJ2-2; TRBD2 agrees at 8 bases. Germline V gene sequence: CDR1 SGHTA, CDR2 FQGTGA. This CDR3 is built from 15 residues. V shed 5 bases, J shed 6 bases, and the junction held 8 bases outside the gene matches. In DNA, the CDR3 is TGTGCCAGCAGCCTTCAGCGGGAGAGGGCCGGGGAGCTGTTTTTT. As protein: CASSLQRERAGELFF.

By sample fraction, this clonotype is medium-sized. The rearrangement joins TRBV6-5 to TRBJ1-1; 11 nucleotides line up with TRBD1. The CDR3 has 15 residues. V trimming: 6 bases; J trimming: 5 bases; junction bases outside the gene matches: 8. The germline V gene encodes CDR1 MNHEY and CDR2 SVGAGI. The CDR3 region is CASRPGQGEGTEAFF. The DNA of the CDR3 is TGTGCCAGCAGACCGGGACAGGGGGAGGGAACTGAAGCTTTCTTT.

The gene calls are TRBV10-3 and TRBJ2-4; either TRBD1 or TRBD2 may fit D (5 bases each). CDR1 and CDR2 from the germline V gene are ENHRY and SYGVKD. This CDR3 spans 14 amino acids. CDR3 in DNA: TGTGCGGGGAACGAGGGACGAGCCCAAGACATTCAGTACTTC. It encodes CAGNEGRAQDIQYF.

The rearrangement joins TRBV27 to TRBJ2-3, with D tentatively TRBD2 (5 bases). The V end lost 4 bases, the J end lost 6 bases, and 8 bases lay between the germline ends. The CDR3 is 12 amino acids. The germline V gene has CDR1 MNHEY and CDR2 SMNVEV (reference sequence). In nucleotides, the CDR3 is TGTGCCAGCAGTTCAACGGGGGATACGCAGTATTTT. Its translation is CASSSTGDTQYF.

With regard to this clonotype: As the CDR3 is not closed by the conserved phenylalanine or tryptophan, this likely results from a read error. It is unclear where the CDR3 begins or ends on the DNA, so no DNA is shown, and the CDR3 is as TCRdb lists it. The chain is built from TRBV7-3 and TRBJ2-1. The V gene's germline CDR1 is SGHTA and CDR2 FQGTGA. The CDR3 spans 8 amino acids, including both terminal residues. The CDR3 here is CASSLGAQ.

As for this clonotype: The junction differs from germline at one of its ends, possibly a read error. V gene TRBV11-3 combines with J gene TRBJ2-1; no firm D call. This CDR3 contains 13 residues. Per germline, CDR1 SGHNT and CDR2 YENEEA. CDR3 bases: TGTGCCAGCAGCCTGGACCCCTACAACGAGCAGTTCTTC. This codes for CASSLDPYNEQFF. Looking up the rest from reference TRBV11-3 and TRBJ2-1 gives the full variable domain: EAGVVQSPRYKIIEKKQPVAFWCNPISGHNTLYWYLQNLGQGPELLIRYENEEAVDDSQLPKDRFSAERLKGVDSTLKIQPAELGDSAVYLCASSLDPYNEQFFGPGTRLTVL.

The sample holds many counts of this clonotype. This chain connects TRBV10-3 to TRBJ2-1; TRBD2 matches 11 bases. The DNA end is a closer match to TRBJ2-7, so the J assignment may be wrong. Germline CDR1 is ENHRY and CDR2 is SYGVKD. This CDR3 spans 16 amino acids. In DNA, the CDR3 is TGTGCCATCAATATCGGGACTAGCGGAATATACAATGAGCAGTACTTC. The encoded protein is CAINIGTSGIYNEQYF.

This clonotype was observed a handful of times. An end of the junction differs from the germline gene, which may be a read error. V is TRBV27 and J is TRBJ2-3, with 12 bases lining up with TRBD1. The CDR3 is 15 amino acids. The V gene's germline CDR1 is MNHEY and CDR2 SMNVEV (reference sequence). The DNA of the CDR3 is TGTGCCAGCAGTTTAGGGACAGGGGGCGAGGACACGCAGTATTTC. It yields the protein CASSLGTGGEDTQYF.

The rearrangement links TRBV5-1 to TRBJ2-3, with 13 positions matching TRBD2. The closer fit of TRBJ2-7 to the DNA end suggests the J call may be wrong. The CDR3 is 19 residues long. CDR1 is SGHRS, CDR2 YFSETQ, per germline. In DNA form, the CDR3 reads TGCGCCAGCAGCTTGGGACAAACTAGCGGGGGGGCGGCCCACTACGAGCAGTACTTC. Translating gives CASSLGQTSGGAAHYEQYF.

The chain is built from TRBV5-6 and TRBJ2-1, with D perhaps TRBD2 (7 bases). The CDR3 has 15 residues. The germline V gene encodes CDR1 SGHDT and CDR2 YYEEEE. The CDR3 DNA reads as TGTGGCCGCGGCTTGGGGGGGGGGGCCATAAACATTCAGTTCTTC. Translated: CGRGLGGGAINIQFF.

The gene calls are TRBV11-3 and TRBJ1-6; 7 bases are a match to TRBD1. The germline CDR1 and CDR2 sequences are SGHNT and YENEEA. The CDR3 covers 17 residues. After removal of 1 base from V and 7 bases from J, the junction contained 10 bases not matched to a gene. Written as DNA, the CDR3 is TGTGCCAGCAGCTTAGCCGGCGGGGGACAGCAGAATTCACCCCTCCACTTT. It codes for CASSLAGGGQQNSPLHF.